This TCR beta chain originates from a study of identical twins. Study-wide points: Fewer insertions were carried by abundant cord blood beta clonotypes, but none was seen in memory repertoires. One should note that invariant MAIT and iNKT cells could partly confound zero-insertion analyses.

A few counts support this clonotype. The antigen is undetermined. CDR1 SQVTM and CDR2 ANQGSEA come from the germline V gene. The CDR3 runs to 11 residues. The V end was cut by 4 bases, the J end by 6 bases, with 8 bases between. Each CDR3 protein gets one entry after TCRdb re-called the 5' RACE reads with MiXCR. The sample holds around 570,000 distinct CDR3 sequences; roughly 9.9% are singletons and the top ten take roughly 3%. Donors were all healthy Caucasians. Another study also made use of these data, one on yellow fever vaccine responses in identical twins. That source reports: Reportedly, twins' vaccine T cell responses looked partly convergent and partly personalized.

The sequenced sample was PBMCs. The clonotype originates from a woman in her late teens or twenties in good health. The chain couples TRBV29-1 to TRBJ2-3, with unresolved D. In nucleotides, the CDR3 is TGCAGCGTTGTATGGTCGGATACGCAGTATTTT. Its protein is CSVVWSDTQYF.